The clone carrying this T cell receptor beta chain was found once. Germline V gene sequence: CDR1 KGHSH, CDR2 LQKENI. CDR3 length: 13 amino acids. Trimming took off 5 bases at V and 2 bases at J, with 10 bases between the two ends. This sample stems from a study of beta chain features in type 1 diabetes. Since all of the isolated RNA was reverse transcribed, expressed TCRB transcripts were what got sequenced. Some clones are missing from TCRdb's copy, which holds only in-frame ones; the method was immunoSEQ multiplex PCR. The sample lists about 900,000 clones; 17% were seen once. The J gene is TRBJ2-7, the V gene TRBV18, with TRBD2 as a possible D gene (5 bases). The source of this sequence is a woman between 18 and 29 years old in good health. Sequencing was carried out using naive CD4+ T cells from blood. CDR3 nucleotides: TGTGCCAGCTCAAAGACTAATCCCTACGAGCAGTACTTC. Its translation: CASSKTNPYEQYF.